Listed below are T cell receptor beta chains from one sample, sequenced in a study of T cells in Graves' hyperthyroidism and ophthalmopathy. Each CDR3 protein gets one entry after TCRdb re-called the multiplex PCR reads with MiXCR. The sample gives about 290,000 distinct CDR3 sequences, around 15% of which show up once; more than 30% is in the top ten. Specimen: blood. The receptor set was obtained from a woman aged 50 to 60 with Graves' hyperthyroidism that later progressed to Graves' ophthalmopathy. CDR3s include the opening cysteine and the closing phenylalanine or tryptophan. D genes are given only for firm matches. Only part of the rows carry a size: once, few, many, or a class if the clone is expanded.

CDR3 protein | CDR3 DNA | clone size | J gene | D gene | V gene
CSVAGGRYGYTF | TGCAGCGTAGCAGGGGGCCGGTATGGCTACACCTTC | many | TRBJ1-2 | TRBD1 | TRBV29-1
CSANFAGISTDTQYF | TGCAGTGCTAACTTTGCGGGAATTAGCACAGATACGCAGTATTTT | . | TRBJ2-3 | . | TRBV20-1
CANSYGTSGNNEQFF | TGTGCCAACAGTTACGGGACTAGCGGGAACAATGAGCAGTTCTTC | few | TRBJ2-1 | TRBD2 | TRBV6-5
CASSSQSYNEQFF | TGTGCCAGCAGCTCTCAGTCCTACAATGAGCAGTTCTTC | many | TRBJ2-1 | . | TRBV12-3/TRBV12-4
CASSHPGGGPTDTQYF | TGTGCCAGCAGCCACCCGGGGGGGGGGCCCACAGATACGCAGTATTTT | . | TRBJ2-3 | TRBD2 | TRBV12-3/TRBV12-4
CASSQDRDYRRESYGYTF | TGTGCCAGCAGCCAAGATCGCGACTACAGGAGAGAATCCTATGGCTACACCTTC | few | TRBJ1-2 | . | TRBV3-1
CASGTSGLTDTQYF | TGTGCCAGCGGAACTAGCGGACTCACAGATACGCAGTATTTT | once | TRBJ2-3 | TRBD2 | TRBV3-1
CASSFQPYEQYF | TGTGCCAGCAGCTTTCAACCTTACGAGCAGTACTTC | many | TRBJ2-7 | . | TRBV7-9
CASGPDRGNTEAFF | TGTGCCAGCGGCCCGGACAGGGGGAACACTGAAGCTTTCTTT | few | TRBJ1-1 | TRBD1 | TRBV27
CASTSDRNTEAFF | TGTGCCAGCACCTCGGACAGGAACACTGAAGCTTTCTTT | many | TRBJ1-1 | . | TRBV12-3/TRBV12-4
CASSQGGGVEQYF | TGTGCCAGCAGCCAAGGAGGCGGGGTGGAGCAGTACTTC | many | TRBJ2-7 | . | TRBV11-3
CSARPGQWDTGELFF | TGCAGTGCTAGACCGGGACAGTGGGACACCGGGGAGCTGTTTTTT | . | TRBJ2-2 | TRBD1 | TRBV20-1
CASTAGPNQPQHF | TGTGCCAGCACCGCCGGGCCCAATCAGCCCCAGCATTTT | . | TRBJ1-5 | . | TRBV6-1
CASSLGLAKTYEQYF | TGTGCCAGTAGTCTGGGACTAGCGAAGACCTACGAGCAGTACTTC | few | TRBJ2-7 | TRBD2 | TRBV19
CASIFSGRGSTDTQYF | TGTGCCAGCATCTTTAGCGGGAGAGGGAGCACAGATACGCAGTATTTT | many | TRBJ2-3 | TRBD2 | TRBV28
CSLSDLYEQYF | TGCAGTCTTTCGGACCTCTACGAGCAGTACTTC | many | TRBJ2-7 | . | TRBV20-1
CAISEPPHPVGEQYF | TGTGCCATCAGTGAACCTCCCCACCCGGTGGGGGAGCAGTACTTC | many | TRBJ2-7 | . | TRBV10-3
CASSLLYGMYNEQFF | TGTGCCAGCAGCTTACTTTACGGGATGTACAATGAGCAGTTCTTC | many | TRBJ2-1 | . | TRBV7-2
CASSVAGLAASTDTQYF | TGTGCCAGCAGTGTTGCGGGACTAGCGGCTAGCACAGATACGCAGTATTTT | . | TRBJ2-3 | TRBD2 | TRBV27
CASPLLSGANVLTF | TGTGCCAGCCCACTCCTCTCTGGGGCCAACGTCCTGACTTTC | . | TRBJ2-6 | . | TRBV18
CASSLWSDSYEQYF | TGTGCCAGCAGTTTATGGAGCGACTCCTACGAGCAGTACTTC | many | TRBJ2-7 | . | TRBV28
CAISESREASSYNEQFF | TGTGCCATCAGTGAGTCTAGGGAGGCTAGCTCCTACAATGAGCAGTTCTTC | . | TRBJ2-1 | . | TRBV10-3
CASSLLGSWKYF | TGTGCCAGCAGCTTACTTGGGTCTTGGAAGTACTTC | many | TRBJ2-7 | . | TRBV7-9
CSARDNPQTQYF | TGCAGTGCTAGAGATAACCCTCAGACCCAGTACTTC | many | TRBJ2-5 | . | TRBV20-1
CASSRREGLGTDTQYF | TGTGCCAGTAGTCGGCGGGAGGGTCTCGGCACAGATACGCAGTATTTT | . | TRBJ2-3 | TRBD2 | TRBV19
CASSAAGADNEQFF | TGCGCCAGCAGTGCGGCGGGAGCTGATAATGAGCAGTTCTTC | many | TRBJ2-1 | TRBD2 | TRBV10-1
CAWTHGDLEKNEQYF | TGTGCCTGGACCCATGGAGACCTCGAAAAAAACGAGCAGTACTTC | many | TRBJ2-7 | . | TRBV30
CASGGGYSGANVLTF | TGTGCCAGCGGGGGGGGTTACTCTGGGGCCAACGTCCTGACTTTC | . | TRBJ2-6 | TRBD2 | TRBV2
CASSLGLAAGNTREQYF | TGTGCCAGCAGCTTAGGCCTAGCGGCAGGGAATACGAGGGAGCAGTACTTC | few | TRBJ2-7 | TRBD2 | TRBV13
CASSGDRGDTIYF | TGTGCCAGCAGTGGGGACCGAGGGGACACCATATATTTT | few | TRBJ1-3 | . | TRBV6-2/TRBV6-3
CAISKGASTDTQYF | TGTGCCATCAGTAAAGGTGCTAGCACAGATACGCAGTATTTT | many | TRBJ2-3 | . | TRBV10-3
CASSTSFGRGYNEQFF | TGTGCCAGCAGCACTAGTTTCGGCCGCGGGTACAATGAGCAGTTCTTC | . | TRBJ2-1 | . | TRBV11-3
CASRDNRDTYNEQFF | TGTGCCAGCAGGGATAACCGGGACACCTACAATGAGCAGTTCTTC | many | TRBJ2-1 | . | TRBV28
CSARPSGLNTGELFF | TGCAGTGCTAGACCTTCGGGGCTTAACACCGGGGAGCTGTTTTTT | . | TRBJ2-2 | . | TRBV20-1
CASTRDREPEAFF | TGTGCCAGCACCAGAGACAGGGAGCCTGAAGCTTTCTTT | many | TRBJ1-1 | TRBD1 | TRBV2
CASSLGRLGDTQYF | TGCGCCAGCAGCTTGGGCAGGTTAGGTGATACGCAGTATTTT | few | TRBJ2-3 | . | TRBV5-1
CASTRDRGHEKLFF | TGTGCCAGCACTAGGGACAGGGGGCATGAAAAACTGTTTTTT | . | TRBJ1-4 | TRBD1 | TRBV6-2/TRBV6-3
CASSRTTGYYEQYF | TGCGCCAGCAGCCGAACGACAGGTTACTACGAGCAGTACTTC | . | TRBJ2-7 | . | TRBV5-1
CASSTQTGVGNTIYF | TGCGCCAGCAGCACCCAGACAGGGGTTGGAAACACCATATATTTT | few | TRBJ1-3 | TRBD1 | TRBV5-1
CASSFGDRLLYGYTF | TGTGCCAGCAGCTTTGGGGACAGACTTCTCTATGGCTACACCTTC | . | TRBJ1-2 | TRBD1 | TRBV5-5
CASSVREDQPQHF | TGTGCCAGCAGTGTCCGGGAGGATCAGCCCCAGCATTTT | many | TRBJ1-5 | . | TRBV12-3/TRBV12-4
CASRGGGRTDTQYF | TGTGCCAGCAGAGGGGGAGGTCGCACAGATACGCAGTATTTT | many | TRBJ2-3 | . | TRBV7-3
CASTRDYGADTQYF | TGTGCCAGCACCCGGGACTACGGTGCGGATACGCAGTATTTT | many | TRBJ2-3 | TRBD2 | TRBV6-2/TRBV6-3
CASSYSQRGPSGANVLTF | TGTGCCAGCAGTTACTCTCAGAGGGGACCCTCTGGGGCCAACGTCCTGACTTTC | many | TRBJ2-6 | . | TRBV6-2/TRBV6-3
CASRPTSLEQFF | TGTGCCAGCAGACCGACTAGTTTGGAGCAGTTCTTC | . | TRBJ2-1 | . | TRBV6-1
CASSEQPQGDTEAFF | TGTGCCAGCAGCGAACAGCCGCAGGGGGACACTGAAGCTTTCTTT | . | TRBJ1-1 | TRBD1 | TRBV4-2
CASSLVSENTEAFF | TGCGCCAGCAGCTTGGTCTCGGAGAACACTGAAGCTTTCTTT | many | TRBJ1-1 | . | TRBV5-1
CASSLMGARHNEQFF | TGTGCCAGCAGTTTAATGGGGGCGCGTCACAATGAGCAGTTCTTC | . | TRBJ2-1 | . | TRBV27
CASHRGNTGELFF | TGTGCCAGTCACAGGGGGAACACCGGGGAGCTGTTTTTT | many | TRBJ2-2 | TRBD1 | TRBV28
CARGGVAATDTQYF | TGTGCCAGAGGGGGGGTTGCAGCCACAGATACGCAGTATTTT | many | TRBJ2-3 | . | TRBV2
CASSLAAADTQYF | TGTGCCAGCAGCTTAGCAGCGGCAGATACGCAGTATTTT | many | TRBJ2-3 | . | TRBV7-9
CASSKREYEQFF | TGTGCCAGCAGCAAGAGGGAGTATGAGCAGTTCTTC | many | TRBJ2-1 | . | TRBV28
CSAQGLAGGQYF | TGCAGTGCCCAAGGGCTAGCGGGAGGGCAGTACTTC | many | TRBJ2-7 | TRBD2 | TRBV20-1
CASSQGQLMGAEQYF | TGTGCCAGCAGCCAAGGACAGCTTATGGGGGCCGAGCAGTACTTC | many | TRBJ2-7 | . | TRBV3-1
CAWSGSGNTIYF | TGTGCCTGGAGTGGCTCTGGAAACACCATATATTTT | many | TRBJ1-3 | . | TRBV30
CASSFYSTDTQYF | TGTGCCAGCAGCTTCTACAGCACAGATACGCAGTATTTT | many | TRBJ2-3 | . | TRBV11-3
CSARPGGVSETQYF | TGCAGTGCCCGACCGGGGGGAGTATCAGAGACCCAGTACTTC | many | TRBJ2-5 | TRBD2 | TRBV20-1
CASSESAGPLFEYGYTF | TGTGCCAGCAGTGAATCGGCAGGTCCCCTTTTCGAATATGGCTACACCTTC | many | TRBJ1-2 | . | TRBV25-1
CASSLMEGTTEAFF | TGTGCCAGCAGCTTAATGGAGGGGACCACTGAAGCTTTCTTT | many | TRBJ1-1 | . | TRBV7-2
CASSPPTGDGYTF | TGTGCCAGCTCACCACCGACAGGTGATGGCTACACCTTC | many | TRBJ1-2 | . | TRBV18